Described below is a single TCR beta chain sequence and its context. Antigen: not known. This sample stems from a study of identifying expanded T cells in peripheral blood. Study-wide findings and caveats: Technical replicates showed roughly 1.2 changed clones; two weeks around 15; four weeks 19. Variance in clone template counts between roughly two-week samples significantly increased with total template count across all healthy donors.

Healthy donors had no documented immune events, such as infections, while sampled. V shed 0 bases and J shed 8 bases, with 8 bases lying between them. This CDR3 comprises 13 residues. Germline-derived CDR1 and CDR2 are SGHDT and YYEEEE. The assay was immunoSEQ multiplex PCR, and TCRdb's table has in-frame clones only and misses some. The data contain 75,000 to 100,000 clones, 75% to 90% of them singletons. This sequence joins TRBV5-6 and TRBJ1-4, with D possibly being TRBD1 (6 bases). The receptor comes from a person aged 18-70 years in good health. Sequenced: blood. Here the CDR3 reads CASSLGTAEKLFF. The CDR3 DNA reads as TGTGCCAGCAGCTTGGGGACAGCCGAAAAACTGTTTTTT.